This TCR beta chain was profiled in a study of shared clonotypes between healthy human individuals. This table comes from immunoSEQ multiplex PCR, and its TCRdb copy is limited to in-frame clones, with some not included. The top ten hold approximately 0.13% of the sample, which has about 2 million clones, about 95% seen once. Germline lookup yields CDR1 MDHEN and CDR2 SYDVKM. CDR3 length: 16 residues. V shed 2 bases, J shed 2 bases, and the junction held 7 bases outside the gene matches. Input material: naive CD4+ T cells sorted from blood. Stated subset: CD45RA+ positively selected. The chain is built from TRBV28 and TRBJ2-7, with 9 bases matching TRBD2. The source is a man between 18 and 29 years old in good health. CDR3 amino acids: CASSLLSGGVTYEQYF. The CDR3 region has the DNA TGTGCCAGCAGTTTACTTAGCGGGGGCGTGACCTACGAGCAGTACTTC.